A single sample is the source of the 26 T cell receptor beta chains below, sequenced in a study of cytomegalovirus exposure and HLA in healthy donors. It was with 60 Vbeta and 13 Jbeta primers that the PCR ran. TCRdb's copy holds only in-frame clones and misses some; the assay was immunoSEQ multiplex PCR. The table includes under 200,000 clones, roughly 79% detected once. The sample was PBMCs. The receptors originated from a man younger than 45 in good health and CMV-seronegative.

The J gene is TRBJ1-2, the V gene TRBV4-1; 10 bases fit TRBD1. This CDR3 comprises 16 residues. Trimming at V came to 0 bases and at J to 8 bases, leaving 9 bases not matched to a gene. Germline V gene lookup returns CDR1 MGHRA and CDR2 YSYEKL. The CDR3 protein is CASSQEWGTGARGYTF. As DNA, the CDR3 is TGCGCCAGCAGCCAAGAATGGGGGACAGGGGCTCGCGGCTACACCTTC.

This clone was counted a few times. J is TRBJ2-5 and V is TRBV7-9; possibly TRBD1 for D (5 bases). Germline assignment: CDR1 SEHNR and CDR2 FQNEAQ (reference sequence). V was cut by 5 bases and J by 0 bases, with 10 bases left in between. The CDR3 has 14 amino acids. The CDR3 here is CASSEDRNQETQYF. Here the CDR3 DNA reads TGTGCCAGCAGCGAAGACAGAAACCAAGAGACCCAGTACTTC.

This chain's CDR3 is CASSLQPPTDRNEKLFF. The DNA of the CDR3 is TGTGCCAGCAGCTTACAGCCCCCAACAGACCGCAATGAAAAACTGTTTTTT. J is TRBJ1-4 and V is TRBV7-8, with D unclear. This CDR3 region has 17 residues. Trimming removed 2 bases at V and 5 bases at J, with 18 bases between. In germline, CDR1 is SGHVS, CDR2 FQNEAQ.

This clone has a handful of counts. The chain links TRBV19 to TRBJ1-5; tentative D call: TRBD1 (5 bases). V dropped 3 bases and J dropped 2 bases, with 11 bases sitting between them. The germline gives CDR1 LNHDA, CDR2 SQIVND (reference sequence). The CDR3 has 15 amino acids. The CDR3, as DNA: TGTGCCAGTAGTATGGCAGGGTATGGCAATCAGCCCCAGCATTTT. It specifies CASSMAGYGNQPQHF.

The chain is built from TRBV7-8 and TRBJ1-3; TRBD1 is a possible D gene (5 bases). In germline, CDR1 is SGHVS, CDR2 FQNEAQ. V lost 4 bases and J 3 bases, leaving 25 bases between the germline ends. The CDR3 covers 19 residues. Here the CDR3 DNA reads TGTGCCAGCAGCTCATATGGGCCGGGACTCCTTCTAAATGGAAACACCATATATTTT. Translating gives CASSSYGPGLLLNGNTIYF.

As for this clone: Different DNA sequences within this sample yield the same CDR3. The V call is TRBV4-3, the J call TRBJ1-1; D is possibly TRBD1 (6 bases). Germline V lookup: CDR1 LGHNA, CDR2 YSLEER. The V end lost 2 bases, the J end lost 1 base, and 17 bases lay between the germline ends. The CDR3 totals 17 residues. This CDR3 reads CASSQFAQGTTNTEAFF. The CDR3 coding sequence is TGCGCCAGCAGCCAATTTGCGCAGGGGACGACGAACACTGAAGCTTTCTTT.

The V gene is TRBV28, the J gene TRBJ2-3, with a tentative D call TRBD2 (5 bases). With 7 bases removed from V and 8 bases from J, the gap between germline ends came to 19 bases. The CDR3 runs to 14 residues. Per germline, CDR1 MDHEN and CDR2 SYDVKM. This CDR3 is CASTLGDPRRTQYF. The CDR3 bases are TGTGCCAGCACCCTCGGGGATCCACGTCGTACGCAGTATTTT. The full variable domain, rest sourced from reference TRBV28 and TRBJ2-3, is DVKVTQSSRYLVKRTGEKVFLECVQDMDHENMFWYRQDPGLGLRLIYFSYDVKMKEKGDIPEGYSVSREKKERFSLILESASTNQTSMYLCASTLGDPRRTQYFGPGTRLTVL.

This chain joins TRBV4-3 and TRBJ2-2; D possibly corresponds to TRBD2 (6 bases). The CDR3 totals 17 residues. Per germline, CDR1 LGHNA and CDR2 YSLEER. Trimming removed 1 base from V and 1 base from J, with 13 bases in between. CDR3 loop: CASSQVRDQVNTGELFF. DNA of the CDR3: TGCGCCAGCAGCCAAGTGCGGGACCAGGTGAACACCGGGGAGCTGTTTTTT.

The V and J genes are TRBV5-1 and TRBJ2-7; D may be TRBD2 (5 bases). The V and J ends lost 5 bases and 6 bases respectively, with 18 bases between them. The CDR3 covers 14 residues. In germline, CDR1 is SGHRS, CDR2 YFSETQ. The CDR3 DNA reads TGCGCCAGCAGTCGTACCGCCATACGGGGCGAGCAGTACTTC. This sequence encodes CASSRTAIRGEQYF.

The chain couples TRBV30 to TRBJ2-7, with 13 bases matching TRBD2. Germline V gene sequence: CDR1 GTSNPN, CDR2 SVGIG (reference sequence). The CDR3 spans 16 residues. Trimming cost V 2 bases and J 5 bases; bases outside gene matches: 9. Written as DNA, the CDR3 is TGTGCCTGGAGTTACGGGGGACTAGCGGGATACCACGAGCAGTACTTC. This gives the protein CAWSYGGLAGYHEQYF.

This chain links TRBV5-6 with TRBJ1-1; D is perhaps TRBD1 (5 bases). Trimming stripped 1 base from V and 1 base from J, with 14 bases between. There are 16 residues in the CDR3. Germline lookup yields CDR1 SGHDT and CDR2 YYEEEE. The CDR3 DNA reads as TGTGCCAGCAGCTTGTTGCAGGGCTGGGGGAACACTGAAGCTTTCTTT. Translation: CASSLLQGWGNTEAFF.

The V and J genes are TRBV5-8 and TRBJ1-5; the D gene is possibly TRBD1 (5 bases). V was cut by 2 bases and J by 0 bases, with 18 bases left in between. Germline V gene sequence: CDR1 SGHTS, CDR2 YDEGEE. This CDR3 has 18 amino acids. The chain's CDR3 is CASSLARGGGNSNQPQHF. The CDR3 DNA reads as TGTGCCAGCAGCTTAGCCCGGGGGGGAGGCAATAGCAATCAGCCCCAGCATTTT.

The CDR3 region is CANQRGQSNEQFF. The CDR3 DNA reads TGTGCCAACCAGCGGGGGCAAAGTAATGAGCAGTTCTTC. The chain employs TRBV2 and TRBJ2-1, with 8 nucleotides matching TRBD2. Trimming at V came to 10 bases and at J to 7 bases, leaving 9 bases not matched to a gene. This CDR3 is 13 amino acids long. The germline gives CDR1 SNHLY, CDR2 FYNNEI.

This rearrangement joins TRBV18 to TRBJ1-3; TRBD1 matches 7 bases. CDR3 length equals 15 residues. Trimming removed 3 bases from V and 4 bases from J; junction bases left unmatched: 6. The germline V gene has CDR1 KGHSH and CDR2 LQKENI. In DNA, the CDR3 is TGTGCCAGCTCACCGGACACAGGGGCAGGAAACACCATATATTTT. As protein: CASSPDTGAGNTIYF.

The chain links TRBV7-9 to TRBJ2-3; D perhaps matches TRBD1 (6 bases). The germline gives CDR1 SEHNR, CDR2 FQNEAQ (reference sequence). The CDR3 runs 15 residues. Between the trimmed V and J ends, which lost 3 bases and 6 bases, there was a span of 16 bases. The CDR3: CASSFGGPRGDTQYF. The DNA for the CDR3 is TGTGCCAGCAGCTTTGGAGGACCTAGGGGGGATACGCAGTATTTT.

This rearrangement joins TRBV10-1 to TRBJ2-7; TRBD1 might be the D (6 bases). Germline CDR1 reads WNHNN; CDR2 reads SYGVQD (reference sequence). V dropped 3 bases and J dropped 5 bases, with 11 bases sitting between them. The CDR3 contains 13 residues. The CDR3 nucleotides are TGCGCCAGCAGTGACTTCACAGGGAACGAGCAGTACTTC. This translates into CASSDFTGNEQYF.

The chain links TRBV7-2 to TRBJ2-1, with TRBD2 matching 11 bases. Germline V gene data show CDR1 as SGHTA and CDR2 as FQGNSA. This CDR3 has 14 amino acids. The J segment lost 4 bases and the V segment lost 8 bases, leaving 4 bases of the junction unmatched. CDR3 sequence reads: CASGSGGAYNEQFF. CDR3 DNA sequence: TGTGCCAGCGGTAGCGGGGGGGCGTACAATGAGCAGTTCTTC. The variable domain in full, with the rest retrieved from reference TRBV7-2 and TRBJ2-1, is GAGVSQSPSNKVTEKGKDVELRCDPISGHTALYWYRQSLGQGLEFLIYFQGNSAPDKSGLPSDRFSAERTGGSVSTLTIQRTQQEDSAVYLCASGSGGAYNEQFFGPGTRLTVL.

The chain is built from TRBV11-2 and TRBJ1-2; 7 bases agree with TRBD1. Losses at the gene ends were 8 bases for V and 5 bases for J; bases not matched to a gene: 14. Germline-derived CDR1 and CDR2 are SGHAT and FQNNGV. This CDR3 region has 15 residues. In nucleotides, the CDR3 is TGTGCCAGCTCCGAAGGGGGACAGCTCGGTTATGGCTACACCTTC. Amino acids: CASSEGGQLGYGYTF.

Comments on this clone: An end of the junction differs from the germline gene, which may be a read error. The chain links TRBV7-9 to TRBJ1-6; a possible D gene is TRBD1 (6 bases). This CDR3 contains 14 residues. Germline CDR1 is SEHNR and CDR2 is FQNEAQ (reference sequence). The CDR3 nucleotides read TGTTCCAGCGGTAACGGACAGTATAATTCACCCCTCCACTTT. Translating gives CSSGNGQYNSPLHF.

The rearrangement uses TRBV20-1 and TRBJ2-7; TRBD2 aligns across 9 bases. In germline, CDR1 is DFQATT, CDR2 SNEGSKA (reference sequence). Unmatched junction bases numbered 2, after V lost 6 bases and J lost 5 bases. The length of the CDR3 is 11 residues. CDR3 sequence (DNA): TGCAGTGCGGGGACTAGCCACGAGCAGTACTTC. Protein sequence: CSAGTSHEQYF.

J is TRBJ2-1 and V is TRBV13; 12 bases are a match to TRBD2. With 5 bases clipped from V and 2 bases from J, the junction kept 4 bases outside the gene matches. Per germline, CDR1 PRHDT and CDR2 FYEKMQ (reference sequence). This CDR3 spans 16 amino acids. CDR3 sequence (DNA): TGTGCCAGCAGCCCCCGGACTAGCGGGGCCTACAATGAGCAGTTCTTC. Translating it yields CASSPRTSGAYNEQFF. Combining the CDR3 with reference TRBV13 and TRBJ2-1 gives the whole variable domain AAGVIQSPRHLIKEKRETATLKCYPIPRHDTVYWYQQGPGQDPQFLISFYEKMQSDKGSIPDRFSAQQFSDYHSELNMSSLELGDSALYFCASSPRTSGAYNEQFFGPGTRLTVL.

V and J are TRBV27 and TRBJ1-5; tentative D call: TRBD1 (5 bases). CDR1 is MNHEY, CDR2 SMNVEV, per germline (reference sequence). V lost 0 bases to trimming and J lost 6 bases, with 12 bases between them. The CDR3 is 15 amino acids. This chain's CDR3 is CASSLSSRVVQPQHF. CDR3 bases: TGTGCCAGCAGTTTATCGAGCAGGGTGGTTCAGCCCCAGCATTTT.

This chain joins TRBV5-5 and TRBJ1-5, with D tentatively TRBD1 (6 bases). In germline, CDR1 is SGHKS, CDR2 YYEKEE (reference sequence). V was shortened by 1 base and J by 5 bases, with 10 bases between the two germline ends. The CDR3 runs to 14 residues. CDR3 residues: CASSLTGTDQPQHF. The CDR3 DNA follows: TGTGCCAGCAGCTTGACAGGGACGGATCAGCCCCAGCATTTT.

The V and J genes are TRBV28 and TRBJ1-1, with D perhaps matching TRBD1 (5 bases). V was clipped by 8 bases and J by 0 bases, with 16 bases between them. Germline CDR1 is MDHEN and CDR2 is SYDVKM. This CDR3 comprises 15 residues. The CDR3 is CASRTGGGVNTEAFF. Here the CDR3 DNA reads TGTGCCAGCCGTACTGGGGGGGGAGTGAACACTGAAGCTTTCTTT.

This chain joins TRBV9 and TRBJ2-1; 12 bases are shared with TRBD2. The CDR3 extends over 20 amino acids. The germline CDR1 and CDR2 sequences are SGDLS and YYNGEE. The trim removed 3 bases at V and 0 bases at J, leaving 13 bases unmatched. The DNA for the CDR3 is TGTGCCAGCAGCGAAAGGCAAACTAGCGGGAGGAAGAGCTCCTACAATGAGCAGTTCTTC. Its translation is CASSERQTSGRKSSYNEQFF.

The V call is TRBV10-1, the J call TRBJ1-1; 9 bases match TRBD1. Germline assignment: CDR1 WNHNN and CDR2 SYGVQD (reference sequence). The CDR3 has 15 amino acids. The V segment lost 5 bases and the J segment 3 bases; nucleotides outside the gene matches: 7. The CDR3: CASSTLTGGHTEAFF. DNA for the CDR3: TGCGCCAGCAGTACCCTGACAGGGGGGCACACTGAAGCTTTCTTT.